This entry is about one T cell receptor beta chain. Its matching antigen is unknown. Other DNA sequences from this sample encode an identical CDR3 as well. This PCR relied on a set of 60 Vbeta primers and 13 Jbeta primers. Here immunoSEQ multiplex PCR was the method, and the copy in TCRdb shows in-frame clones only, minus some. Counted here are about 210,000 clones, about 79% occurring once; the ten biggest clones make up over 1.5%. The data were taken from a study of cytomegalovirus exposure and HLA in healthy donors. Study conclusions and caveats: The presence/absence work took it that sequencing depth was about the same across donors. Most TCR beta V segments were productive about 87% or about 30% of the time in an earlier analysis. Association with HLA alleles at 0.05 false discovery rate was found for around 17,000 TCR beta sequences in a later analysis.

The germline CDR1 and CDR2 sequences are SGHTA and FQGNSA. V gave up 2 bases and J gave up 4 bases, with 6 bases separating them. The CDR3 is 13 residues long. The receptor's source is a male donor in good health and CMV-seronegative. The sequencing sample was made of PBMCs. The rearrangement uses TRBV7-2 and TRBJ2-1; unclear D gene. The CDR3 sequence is CASSLQVYNEQFF. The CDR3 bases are TGTGCCAGCAGCTTACAGGTTTACAATGAGCAGTTCTTC.